This T cell receptor beta chain comes out of a study of Graves' ophthalmopathy and Graves' hyperthyroidism. Study-wide background: Peripheral blood was obtained at first diagnosis, ahead of any treatment.

Active ophthalmopathy (CAS at least 3, NOSPECS at least 4), lasting under 3 months. General study results and limits: Both an approximately 69% sensitivity and an approximately 72% specificity characterized the model's predictions of ophthalmopathy progression. Most expanded thyroid clonotypes above 0.001 frequency also appeared in blood.

This clonotype was counted ten times or more. Antigen specificity is unknown. Given the absence of the conserved phenylalanine or tryptophan at the CDR3 end, a read error is likely. Germline CDR1 and CDR2: SGHRS and YFSETQ. V was clipped by 2 bases and J by 3 bases, with 11 bases between them. The length of the CDR3 is 14 residues. Transcripts of RNA were the source for amplifying TCR beta CDR3 regions. First-round RT-PCR with HTBI primers preceded a second-round multiplex PCR. One entry per CDR3 protein results from TCRdb running MiXCR on the multiplex PCR reads. Of fewer than 400,000 distinct CDR3 sequences listed, around 16% are singletons.

The chain joins TRBV5-1 to TRBJ1-1, with D possibly being TRBD1 (5 bases). The sequencing input was peripheral blood. The origin of this receptor is a woman younger than 30 with Graves' ophthalmopathy. CDR3 DNA: TGCGCCAGCAGCTTACTGGGGACGGACACTGAAGCTTTCTCT. Amino acid sequence: CASSLLGTDTEAFS.